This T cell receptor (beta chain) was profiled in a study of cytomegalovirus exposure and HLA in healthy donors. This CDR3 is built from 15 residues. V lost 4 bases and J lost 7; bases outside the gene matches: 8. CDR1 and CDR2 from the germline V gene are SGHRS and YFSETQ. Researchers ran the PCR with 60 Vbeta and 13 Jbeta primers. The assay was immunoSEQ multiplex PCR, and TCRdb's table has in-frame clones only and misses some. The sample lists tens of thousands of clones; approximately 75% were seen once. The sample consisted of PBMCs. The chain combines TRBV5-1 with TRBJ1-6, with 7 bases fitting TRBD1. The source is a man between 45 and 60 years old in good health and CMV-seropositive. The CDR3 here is CASSLGTGANSPLHF. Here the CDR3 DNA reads TGCGCCAGCAGCCTCGGAACAGGGGCCAATTCACCCCTCCACTTT.